This T cell receptor beta chain was captured in a study of beta chain features in type 1 diabetes. Sampling consisted of one heparinised blood draw per donor, averaging roughly 100 mL. Study-wide points: All four CD4+ subsets of Type 1 diabetes patients contained TCRB CDR3s that were moderately but significantly shorter. Patients' naive, central memory and Treg TCRB repertoires seemed closer to one another than those of healthy donors.

As concerns this clone: Its antigen remains unknown.

cDNA synthesis used the whole RNA isolate, giving expressed TCRB sequences. Data came from immunoSEQ multiplex PCR; TCRdb stores just in-frame clones and leaves some out. The table includes roughly 400,000 clones, around 10% detected once. Germline V CDR1 and CDR2: SGHTA, FQGNSA. The CDR3 extends over 13 amino acids. V lost 3 bases and J 4 bases, leaving 7 bases between the germline ends. The V call is TRBV7-2, the J call TRBJ1-5; D is uncertain. The sequence was obtained from a man aged 25 to 45 with type 1 diabetes. Sequenced sample: central memory CD4+ T cells from blood. The CDR3 DNA is TGTGCCAGCAGCTTCCAACTAAATCAGCCCCAGCATTTT. As protein: CASSFQLNQPQHF.